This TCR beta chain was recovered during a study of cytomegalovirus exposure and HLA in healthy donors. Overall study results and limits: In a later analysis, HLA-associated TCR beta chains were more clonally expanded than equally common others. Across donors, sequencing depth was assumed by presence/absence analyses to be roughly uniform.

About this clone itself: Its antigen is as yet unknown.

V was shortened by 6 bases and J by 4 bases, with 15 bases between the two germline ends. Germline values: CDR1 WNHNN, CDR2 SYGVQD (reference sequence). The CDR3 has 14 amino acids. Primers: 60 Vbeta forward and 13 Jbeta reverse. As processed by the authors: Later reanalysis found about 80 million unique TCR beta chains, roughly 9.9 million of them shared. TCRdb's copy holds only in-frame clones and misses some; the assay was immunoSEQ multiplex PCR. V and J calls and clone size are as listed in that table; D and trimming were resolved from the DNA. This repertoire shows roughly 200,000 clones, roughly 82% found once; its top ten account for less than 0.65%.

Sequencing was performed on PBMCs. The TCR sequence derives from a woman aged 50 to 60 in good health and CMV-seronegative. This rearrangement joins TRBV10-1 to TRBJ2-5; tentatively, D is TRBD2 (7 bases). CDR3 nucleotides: TGCGCCAGCAGCTCTGGGGGGGCAAGAGAGACCCAGTACTTC. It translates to CASSSGGARETQYF.